Below are 11 T cell receptor beta chains sequenced from a single sample in a study of cytomegalovirus exposure and HLA in healthy donors. The PCR made use of 60 Vbeta and 13 Jbeta primers. Assay: immunoSEQ multiplex PCR; the TCRdb copy retains only in-frame clones and omits some. The repertoire includes some 150,000 clones, roughly 70% of them detected once, and 2.1% sits in the top ten. Specimen: PBMCs. All receptors come from a man aged 30-40 years in good health and CMV-seronegative.

The chain links TRBV11-2 to TRBJ2-5, with 7 bases identical to TRBD1. CDR3 size: 14 residues. Losses at the gene ends were 4 bases for V and 1 base for J; bases not matched to a gene: 3. Per germline, CDR1 SGHAT and CDR2 FQNNGV. CDR3 nucleotide sequence: TGTGCCAGCAGCTCCTGGGACAGCCAAGAGACCCAGTACTTC. Protein: CASSSWDSQETQYF.

This clone was counted only a few times. This chain joins TRBV5-1 and TRBJ1-3; D not resolved. The V gene's germline CDR1 is SGHRS and CDR2 YFSETQ. V was clipped by 1 base and J by 4 bases, with 12 bases between them. The CDR3 covers 15 residues. CDR3 residues: CASSLTDGIGNTIYF. The DNA of the CDR3 is TGCGCCAGCAGCTTGACCGACGGGATCGGAAACACCATATATTTT.

The J gene is TRBJ2-5, the V gene TRBV18; D possibly corresponds to TRBD1 (6 bases). The V and J ends lost 4 bases and 2 bases respectively, with 11 bases between them. The CDR3 has 14 amino acids. The V gene's germline CDR1 is KGHSH and CDR2 LQKENI. CDR3 residues: CASSRQVEQETQYF. CDR3 DNA sequence: TGTGCCAGCTCACGACAGGTAGAACAAGAGACCCAGTACTTC.

The rearrangement links TRBV28 to TRBJ1-6; 9 bases map to TRBD1. CDR1 and CDR2 from the germline V gene are MDHEN and SYDVKM. The CDR3 totals 15 residues. Trimming removed 4 bases from V and 7 bases from J; junction bases left unmatched: 5. The CDR3 DNA sequence: TGTGCCAGCAGTTCACTCACAGGGGGCAATTCACCCCTCCACTTT. It encodes CASSSLTGGNSPLHF. Combining the CDR3 with reference TRBV28 and TRBJ1-6 gives the whole variable domain DVKVTQSSRYLVKRTGEKVFLECVQDMDHENMFWYRQDPGLGLRLIYFSYDVKMKEKGDIPEGYSVSREKKERFSLILESASTNQTSMYLCASSSLTGGNSPLHFGNGTRLTVT.

The chain uses TRBV19 and TRBJ1-5; D is undetermined. The CDR3 is made up of 15 amino acids. Germline CDR1 LNHDA, CDR2 SQIVND (reference sequence). Trimming pared 6 bases from V and 6 bases from J, leaving 18 bases between. The CDR3 reads CASSETLNLRQPQHF. The CDR3 DNA reads as TGTGCCAGTAGCGAGACTTTAAACTTGCGTCAGCCCCAGCATTTT.

J is TRBJ1-5 and V is TRBV6-6; unclear D gene. Trimming removed 4 bases at V and 2 bases at J, with 15 bases between. CDR3 length equals 16 residues. CDR1 is MNHNY, CDR2 SVGAGI, per germline (reference sequence). As DNA, the CDR3 is TGTGCCAGCAGTTCCCATAAGGGTAGCGGCAATCAGCCCCAGCATTTT. Amino acid sequence: CASSSHKGSGNQPQHF.

The chain joins TRBV7-9 to TRBJ2-3; D is unclear. Trimming left V 5 bases short and J 4 bases short, with 10 bases between. Germline V gene sequence: CDR1 SEHNR, CDR2 FQNEAQ (reference sequence). The CDR3 covers 13 residues. The chain's CDR3 is CASSPRSADTQYF. DNA of the CDR3: TGTGCCAGCAGCCCCAGGTCCGCAGATACGCAGTATTTT.

The chain carries TRBV6-1 and TRBJ2-7; D not certain. Germline V gives CDR1 MNHNS, CDR2 SASEGT. This CDR3 region has 13 residues. Trimming took off 3 bases at V and 5 bases at J, with 11 bases between the two ends. The CDR3 loop is CASSDPGSNEQYF. CDR3 bases: TGTGCCAGCAGTGATCCAGGTAGTAACGAGCAGTACTTC.

CDR3 in DNA: TGTGCCAGCAGCCCGGACAGGGATGAAGAGACCCAGTACTTC. Its translation is CASSPDRDEETQYF. The chain links TRBV11-3 to TRBJ2-5; 8 bases match TRBD1. Trimming removed 5 bases from V and 3 bases from J; junction bases left unmatched: 5. The CDR3 sequence is 14 residues long. Germline lookup yields CDR1 SGHNT and CDR2 YENEEA.

The chain has TRBV7-2 and TRBJ2-1, with D perhaps TRBD1 (6 bases). Trimming removed 0 bases at V and 9 bases at J, with 15 bases between. The length of the CDR3 is 15 residues. CDR1 SGHTA and CDR2 FQGNSA come from the germline V gene. CDR3: CASSLAQGRVSEQFF. The DNA for the CDR3 is TGTGCCAGCAGCTTAGCCCAGGGGCGGGTAAGTGAGCAGTTCTTC.

This chain connects TRBV25-1 to TRBJ2-1, with a tentative D call TRBD2 (5 bases). Germline-derived CDR1 and CDR2 are MGHDK and SYGVNS. Trimming removed 10 bases at V and 8 bases at J, with 12 bases between. This CDR3 region has 11 residues. The CDR3 DNA reads TGTGCCACCGCATCGAGGGATGAGCAGTTCTTC. It codes for CATASRDEQFF.